This T cell receptor (beta chain) was sequenced for a study of TIL therapy for anti-PD-1-resistant metastatic lung cancer. Across the study: Patients had a median age of almost 55 years (range roughly 38-85). Half of patients were current or former smokers. General study points: The cohort had more treatment-naive, never-smoker and oncogene-addicted patients than typical.

Indicated time point: pre-treatment sample, taken before nivolumab and TIL therapy. This was the immunoSEQ v3 assay. Sequencing used immunoSEQ multiplex PCR; TCRdb keeps in-frame clones, though not all of them. The sample yields approximately 20,000 clones, about 75% seen once. This clone was detected only a few times. The antigen is undetermined. This CDR3 spans 15 amino acids. V was cut by 3 bases and J by 5 bases, with 17 bases left in between. Germline assignment: CDR1 SGDLS and CDR2 YYNGEE. The source was blood, collected at baseline. The TCR originated in a person aged 25-85 years with non-small cell lung cancer. The rearrangement joins TRBV9 to TRBJ1-1; D perhaps matches TRBD1 (5 bases). CDR3 protein: CASSASGTLRTEAFF. DNA of the CDR3: TGTGCCAGCAGCGCATCAGGGACCCTGCGAACTGAAGCTTTCTTT. The whole variable domain, remainder taken from reference TRBV9 and TRBJ1-1, is DSGVTQTPKHLITATGQRVTLRCSPRSGDLSVYWYQQSLDQGLQFLIQYYNGEERAKGNILERFSAQQFPDLHSELNLSSLELGDSALYFCASSASGTLRTEAFFGQGTRLTVV.